The T cell receptor (beta chain) described here comes from a study of cytomegalovirus exposure and HLA in healthy donors (TCRdb year 2017). Background on the whole study: According to a later analysis, the 110 or so validation repertoires were produced on the same platform as the 600 to 850 repertoires of the first cohort. The study aimed to test whether cataloging public T cell receptors could reveal signatures of past pathogen exposure. A separate validation cohort of roughly 130 different subjects was used in addition to the approximately 640-subject first cohort. High-throughput TCR immunosequencing, statistical association of individual TCRs with disease status, and machine learning were combined to predict cytomegalovirus infection status. Broader findings and caveats from the paper: In both the original and validation cohorts, the classifier was reported to diagnose cytomegalovirus status with high specificity and sensitivity. The study gave a list of over 150 TCR beta chains associated with cytomegalovirus. All 110 or so repertoires were used to score co-occurrence in the validation cohort in a later analysis, because that analysis had no HLA typing for the cohort. While some public TCRs were present in many individuals, most TCR sequences turned up only very rarely across donors. A few of the identified cytomegalovirus-associated TCR beta chains were confirmed in vitro to be specific for cytomegalovirus antigens. In a later analysis, TCRs clustered in the first cohort were found to also tend to co-occur in the 120 validation repertoires, with 85% to 95% of cluster scores above 0. The authors suggested that the approach could potentially be extended to other disease states and immunological phenotypes.

Donors formed part of the validation cohort, which comprised about 130 subjects and was distinct from the first cohort of fewer than 750 subjects. The receptor library was made with the immunoSEQ multiplex PCR assay. Regarding the original processing steps: A statistical classification framework was developed to diagnose cytomegalovirus status using the catalog of TCR beta chain sequences. TCRdb took over this immuneACCESS table, retaining in-frame rearrangements with V and J assigned. Such tables are incomplete; in checked studies, under half of the missing clones stem from an unresolved V gene, and the remainder is unexplained. The V and J calls and clone size are taken from that table; D and trimming were inferred from the DNA. This sample comprises some 46,000 clones, about 94% of them detected only once. Roughly 5.8% of the sample is in the top ten clones. Counted from cysteine to phenylalanine, this CDR3 has 16 amino acids. The read is trimmed to its CDR3 DNA, 48 bases read in frame from base 1. CDR1 and CDR2, per the germline V gene, are MGHDK and SYGVNS. Here V drops 4 bases and J drops 7 bases, and the junction holds 7 bases not matched to any gene.

On this clone itself: The clone's antigen remains unknown. There are no base qualities to consult, and no much larger clone falls within one base.

This sequence uses TRBV25-1 and TRBJ2-2; TRBD2 matches 12 bases in the middle. This TCR derives from a young man in good health and CMV-seronegative. The sequencing sample was made of PBMCs. In nucleotides, the sequence is TGTGCCAGCAGTGGACTAGCGGGAGCTTCCCGCGGGGAGCTGTTTTTT. Its product reads: CASSGLAGASRGELFF.